This T cell receptor (beta chain) was documented in a study of cytomegalovirus exposure and HLA in healthy donors. CDR1 SEHNR and CDR2 FQNEAQ come from the germline V gene (reference sequence). CDR3 size: 15 residues. Trimming took off 1 base at V and 0 bases at J, with 8 bases between the two ends. 13 Jbeta primers and 60 Vbeta primers were used for the PCR. The repertoire was sequenced with immunoSEQ multiplex PCR; TCRdb's copy has only in-frame clones and lacks some. This sample has under 150,000 clones, with 79% found just once. The sequenced sample consisted of PBMCs. V gene TRBV7-9 combines with J gene TRBJ2-3, with TRBD1 as a possible D gene (5 bases). This sequence was found in a woman aged 40-49 years in good health and CMV-seropositive. The CDR3 coding sequence is TGTGCCAGCAGCTTAGGACAGCCTAGCACAGATACGCAGTATTTT. It encodes CASSLGQPSTDTQYF.